The 20 T cell receptor beta chains reported below all come from one sample, sequenced in a study of blood T cell repertoires in COVID-19. The repertoire was sequenced with immunoSEQ multiplex PCR; TCRdb's copy has only in-frame clones and lacks some. The table shows approximately 150,000 clones, with about 87% occurring only once. Sequences were obtained from peripheral blood. Receptors were obtained from a woman between 45 and 60 years old with acute or convalescent COVID-19.

V gene TRBV7-2 combines with J gene TRBJ2-3; maybe TRBD2 (6 bases). The germline V gene encodes CDR1 SGHTA and CDR2 FQGNSA. CDR3 length: 12 residues. Trimming removed 5 bases from V and 4 bases from J, with 7 bases in between. The CDR3 DNA is TGTGCCAGCAGCCGGAGGGCAGATACGCAGTATTTT. Protein sequence: CASSRRADTQYF.

As DNA, the CDR3 is TGTGCCAGCCACAGACAGGGATCCGGGGAGCTGTTTTTT. As protein: CASHRQGSGELFF. The rearrangement uses TRBV6-5 and TRBJ2-2; 7 nucleotides line up with TRBD1. Germline CDR1 MNHEY, CDR2 SVGAGI. The CDR3 spans 13 residues. V was pared by 8 bases and J by 6 bases, with 6 bases of the junction left unmatched.

The chain is built from TRBV13 and TRBJ2-1, with a weak D call TRBD2 (6 bases). CDR3 length: 15 amino acids. Trimming took 1 base from V and 2 from J, leaving 9 bases between them. The germline V gene encodes CDR1 PRHDT and CDR2 FYEKMQ (reference sequence). This CDR3 reads CASSLERTTYNEQFF. CDR3 DNA: TGTGCCAGCAGCTTAGAGAGGACTACCTACAATGAGCAGTTCTTC.

This clone was seen once. The J gene is TRBJ2-3, the V gene TRBV19, with 13 nucleotides matching TRBD2. J gave up 6 bases and V 6 bases, and 6 bases lay outside the gene matches. This CDR3 contains 15 residues. Per the germline V gene, CDR1 is LNHDA and CDR2 is SQIVND (reference sequence). The CDR3 here is CASRSLAGGPDTQYF. The CDR3 DNA is TGTGCCAGTAGATCACTAGCGGGGGGGCCCGATACGCAGTATTTT. The full variable domain, completed using reference TRBV19 and TRBJ2-3, is DGGITQSPKYLFRKEGQNVTLSCEQNLNHDAMYWYRQDPGQGLRLIYYSQIVNDFQKGDIAEGYSVSREKKESFPLTVTSAQKNPTAFYLCASRSLAGGPDTQYFGPGTRLTVL.

The V gene is TRBV11-2, the J gene TRBJ2-7, with D perhaps TRBD2 (6 bases). The CDR3 runs 14 residues. V lost 3 bases and J 4 bases, leaving 13 bases between the germline ends. Germline V gives CDR1 SGHAT, CDR2 FQNNGV. The CDR3 is CASSLAGPLYEQYF. The CDR3 region has the DNA TGTGCCAGCAGCTTGGCGGGACCCCTTTACGAGCAGTACTTC. The variable domain in full, completed from reference TRBV11-2 and TRBJ2-7, reads EAGVAQSPRYKIIEKRQSVAFWCNPISGHATLYWYQQILGQGPKLLIQFQNNGVVDDSQLPKDRFSAERLKGVDSTLKIQPAKLEDSAVYLCASSLAGPLYEQYFGPGTRLTVT.

The chain is built from TRBV7-3 and TRBJ2-7; 7 bases are a match to TRBD1. The germline gives CDR1 SGHTA, CDR2 FQGTGA. The CDR3 consists of 14 residues. Germline trimming cut 3 bases from V and 5 bases from J; bases unmatched to any gene: 7. The CDR3 sequence is CASSFLDRPDEQYF. In DNA form, the CDR3 reads TGTGCCAGCAGCTTTTTGGACAGGCCGGACGAGCAGTACTTC.

CDR3 sequence reads: CASSFSSGETDYEQYF. DNA for the CDR3: TGTGCCAGCAGTTTTTCGTCGGGGGAGACGGACTACGAGCAGTACTTC. The J gene is TRBJ2-7, the V gene TRBV27, with D perhaps matching TRBD2 (6 bases). This CDR3 is built from 16 residues. V dropped 3 bases and J dropped 3 bases, with 18 bases sitting between them. The germline V gene encodes CDR1 MNHEY and CDR2 SMNVEV (reference sequence).

The chain is built from TRBV28 and TRBJ2-2; D is ambiguous. The CDR3 has 12 amino acids. Germline values: CDR1 MDHEN, CDR2 SYDVKM. Between the trimmed V and J ends, which lost 4 bases and 3 bases, there was a span of 3 bases. CDR3 DNA: TGTGCCAGCAGTTCCTACACCGGGGAGCTGTTTTTT. As protein: CASSSYTGELFF.

The chain is built from TRBV19 and TRBJ1-2; 7 bases are shared with TRBD1. The trim removed 3 bases at V and 5 bases at J, leaving 9 bases unmatched. The CDR3 length is 15 residues. The germline V gene has CDR1 LNHDA and CDR2 SQIVND (reference sequence). The CDR3 loop is CASSIKLWDSYGYTF. As DNA, the CDR3 is TGTGCCAGTAGTATTAAATTATGGGACAGTTATGGCTACACCTTC.

This sequence joins TRBV5-1 and TRBJ1-1; D gene unclear. CDR3 size: 13 residues. Germline-derived CDR1 and CDR2 are SGHRS and YFSETQ. The V and J ends lost 2 bases and 8 bases respectively, with 13 bases between them. The CDR3 loop reads CASSFIPEEEAFF. The CDR3 DNA sequence: TGCGCCAGCAGCTTTATCCCTGAAGAGGAAGCTTTCTTT.

This sequence joins TRBV7-6 and TRBJ2-3; TRBD1 might be the D (6 bases). CDR1 is SGHVS and CDR2 is FNYEAQ in the germline V gene. V lost 3 bases and J 2 bases, leaving 9 bases between the germline ends. This CDR3 is built from 14 residues. CDR3 coding DNA: TGTGCCAGCAGCTTGAACAGGGCCACAGATACGCAGTATTTT. This sequence encodes CASSLNRATDTQYF.

The chain is built from TRBV5-4 and TRBJ1-2; unclear D gene. Trimming pared 5 bases from V and 2 bases from J, leaving 13 bases between. Looked up from germline, CDR1 is SGHNT and CDR2 is YYREEE (reference sequence). The CDR3 length is 14 residues. The CDR3 coding sequence is TGTGCCAGCAGTCCAACGCGGCAGAACTATGGCTACACCTTC. Encoded protein: CASSPTRQNYGYTF.

This clone has just one count. The V gene is TRBV7-2, the J gene TRBJ1-4; 7 bases are a match to TRBD1. The V gene end was trimmed by 5 bases and the J gene end by 5 bases; junction bases not matched to a gene: 5. Germline V gene lookup returns CDR1 SGHTA and CDR2 FQGNSA. The CDR3 contains 14 residues. CDR3 nucleotides: TGTGCCAGCAGCCCCGACAGGGTAAATGAAAAACTGTTTTTT. Translation gives CASSPDRVNEKLFF. The full variable domain, rest sourced from reference TRBV7-2 and TRBJ1-4, is GAGVSQSPSNKVTEKGKDVELRCDPISGHTALYWYRQSLGQGLEFLIYFQGNSAPDKSGLPSDRFSAERTGGSVSTLTIQRTQQEDSAVYLCASSPDRVNEKLFFGSGTQLSVL.

This clone turned up a few times. The chain combines TRBV9 with TRBJ2-2, with TRBD2 as a possible D gene (6 bases). Germline V gene lookup returns CDR1 SGDLS and CDR2 YYNGEE. Trimming removed 1 base at V and 2 bases at J, with 15 bases between. This CDR3 has 17 residues. Written as DNA, the CDR3 is TGTGCCAGCAGCGTATGGGGTGTTAGCGGAAACACCGGGGAGCTGTTTTTT. Residues: CASSVWGVSGNTGELFF.

CDR3 amino acids: CASSLRGLGETQYF. The CDR3 coding sequence is TGTGCCAGCAGTCTCAGGGGGCTAGGAGAGACCCAGTACTTC. This chain links TRBV6-5 with TRBJ2-5; 8 nucleotides align to TRBD1. Losses at the gene ends were 5 bases for V and 4 bases for J; bases not matched to a gene: 6. In germline, CDR1 is MNHEY, CDR2 SVGAGI. The CDR3 extends over 14 amino acids.

This chain links TRBV15 with TRBJ1-5; tentative D call: TRBD1 (6 bases). This CDR3 contains 14 residues. CDR1 and CDR2 from the germline V gene are LNHNV and YYDKDF (reference sequence). The V gene lost 8 bases and the J gene lost 3 bases, with 14 bases spanning the gap. Here the CDR3 DNA reads TGTGCCACCGAACGGGCAGGGGTCAATCAGCCCCAGCATTTT. It encodes CATERAGVNQPQHF.

The rearrangement uses TRBV13 and TRBJ1-1, with D maybe TRBD1 (6 bases). This CDR3 contains 15 residues. Germline V gene lookup returns CDR1 PRHDT and CDR2 FYEKMQ (reference sequence). Trimming took 0 bases from V and 4 from J, leaving 12 bases between them. The CDR3 nucleotides are TGTGCCAGCAGCTTAGGGGGGGCGGGAGGCACTGAAGCTTTCTTT. This codes for CASSLGGAGGTEAFF.

The chain recombines TRBV2 with TRBJ2-7, with D possibly matching TRBD2 (5 bases). The CDR3 runs to 15 residues. Germline V gene sequence: CDR1 SNHLY, CDR2 FYNNEI. V was clipped by 3 bases and J by 5 bases, with 17 bases between them. The CDR3 DNA is TGTGCCAGCAGTGACGGGCGCCCTTTCGGGGACGAGCAGTACTTC. Protein: CASSDGRPFGDEQYF.

The chain combines TRBV27 with TRBJ1-2, with 9 bases aligning to TRBD1. CDR1 is MNHEY, CDR2 SMNVEV, per germline (reference sequence). The CDR3 runs 16 residues. V shed 3 bases, J shed 2 bases, and the junction held 7 bases outside the gene matches. The CDR3 region has the DNA TGTGCCAGCAGTTTTACAGGGGGCATCGGGAACTATGGCTACACCTTC. Its translation: CASSFTGGIGNYGYTF.

V and J are TRBV27 and TRBJ1-6; D is ambiguous. The CDR3 contains 16 residues. Trimming left V 3 bases short and J 0 bases short, with 9 bases between. Germline CDR1 MNHEY, CDR2 SMNVEV (reference sequence). The CDR3 DNA follows: TGTGCCAGCAGTTTGCAGCCTAGCTCCTATAATTCACCCCTCCACTTT. This translates into CASSLQPSSYNSPLHF.